This T cell receptor (beta chain) was sequenced in a study of T cells in localized non-small cell lung cancer (dated by TCRdb to about 2020). At the level of the whole study: T cell repertoires of about 230 early-stage NSCLC patients were analyzed, with tumors being compared against uninvolved tumor-adjacent lungs. The cohort was made up of roughly 250 treatment-naive NSCLC patients whose localized lung tumors had been resected. The mean age of the NSCLC patients was around 67 years, with fewer than 150 men and nearly 110 women. General findings and caveats noted by the study authors: Because multi-region tumor sequencing was not performed, intratumor heterogeneity could not be ruled out. Uninvolved tumor-adjacent lung showed the highest T cell clonality, higher than tumor, which suggests more focused antigenic responses in the uninvolved tumor-adjacent lung. Because the study design was exploratory, TCR variables were selected using unadjusted p-values without false-discovery rate correction. A median of around 50 of the top 100 tumor clones were detected in paired uninvolved adjacent lung, and some 30 of these tumor clones were also found among the top 100 clones of the paired uninvolved adjacent lung. Higher T cell density in blood was associated with longer overall survival, whereas higher clonality in adjacent lung was associated with shorter survival.

At diagnosis, peripheral blood, uninvolved tumor-adjacent lung and tumor were collected and stored as a combination of fresh-frozen and FFPE material. For TCR repertoire profiling, blood samples were analyzed as peripheral blood mononuclear cells. The germline V gene encodes CDR1 SNHLY and CDR2 FYNNEI. Including the terminal cysteine and phenylalanine, the CDR3 comprises 15 residues. Only CDR3 DNA is held: 45 bases, read in frame from base 1. The trim is 4 bases for V and 1 base for J, with a gap of 13 bases between the germline ends. TCR beta CDR3 regions were sequenced from DNA using the immunoSEQ Assay. In the original analysis: T cell density was computed as TCR beta template counts normalized to usable DNA estimated by amplifying housekeeping genes. Richness was estimated with the preseqR package, extrapolating to 400,000 templates for PBMC samples and 120,000 templates for tissue samples. Clonality was calculated as one minus Pielou's evenness. To identify tissue-enriched TCRs, differential abundance testing was run on productive amino-acid clonotypes with a minimum total count of 5 and an alpha of 0.1. The Jaccard Index and the Morisita Overlap Index were used to measure repertoire overlap between compartments. TCR beta CDR3s were clustered by GLIPH together with public tetramer-defined viral CDR3s, and at least three viral sequences plus V-gene enrichment were required for viral motifs. Drawn from immuneACCESS, this table holds only the in-frame rearrangements with V and J called that TCRdb kept. Clones are partly lost; checked studies trace under half to an unresolved V gene and leave the rest unexplained. The DNA was the basis for D and trimming; V, J and clone size are from that table. Counted in this sample were 50,000 or so clones; around three quarters of them appeared once. Of the sample, about 4.5% is held by the ten largest clones.

Only a few counts were recorded for this clone. Its antigen target is currently unknown. The input lacks base qualities; no much larger clone sits a single base away. The V gene is TRBV2 and the J gene is TRBJ1-1; the D gene remains uncertain. The sample in question was PBMCs, obtained before any cancer treatment. The TCR was taken from a woman aged 40-70 years with stage II lung adenocarcinoma. The CDR3 has the sequence CASSARQAKNTEAFF. The sequenced DNA: TGTGCCAGCAGTGCGCGGCAGGCCAAGAACACTGAAGCTTTCTTT. Beyond the CDR3, the reference TRBV2 and TRBJ1-1 genes provide the residues; the full variable domain reads: EPEVTQTPSHQVTQMGQEVILRCVPISNHLYFYWYRQILGQKVEFLVSFYNNEISEKSEIFDDQFSVERPDGSNFTLKIRSTKLEDSAMYFCASSARQAKNTEAFFGQGTRLTVV.